A single sample is the source of the 17 T cell receptor beta chains below, sequenced in a study of control samples from healthy donors and cancer patients (dated by TCRdb to about 2020). To prepare the library, the immunoSEQ multiplex PCR assay was applied. TCRdb carries this immuneACCESS record with in-frame sequences only. Its versions omit some clonotypes, under half of them owing to an unresolved V gene in the studies checked, with the rest unexplained. The sample table contains 170,000 or so clones; only one count was recorded for 75% to 95% of them. Around 2% of the sample is in the top ten clones. Sequences were obtained from blood. The origin of the receptors is a woman aged 40 to 49 in good health.

The chain has TRBV13 and TRBJ2-5; no clear D. Trimming cost V 2 bases and J 4 bases, with 14 bases left between them. Germline V gene data show CDR1 as PRHDT and CDR2 as FYEKMQ (reference sequence). This CDR3 has 15 residues. The CDR3 sequence is CASSLKGPAAETQYF. DNA for the CDR3: TGTGCCAGCAGCTTAAAGGGCCCGGCGGCAGAGACCCAGTACTTC.

This chain uses TRBV29-1 with TRBJ1-2, with TRBD1 matching 12 bases. CDR3 length equals 15 residues. Germline lookup yields CDR1 SQVTM and CDR2 ANQGSEA. V shed 0 bases, J shed 4 bases, and the junction held 3 bases outside the gene matches. The CDR3 is CSVEDPGQGAYGYTF. The CDR3 coding sequence is TGCAGCGTTGAAGACCCGGGACAGGGGGCCTATGGCTACACCTTC.

The chain combines TRBV2 with TRBJ2-2, with 14 positions matching TRBD2. Trimming took 7 bases from V and 2 from J; bases not matched to a gene: 9. CDR1 is SNHLY and CDR2 is FYNNEI in the germline V gene. This CDR3 comprises 18 residues. The CDR3 region is CASTPRGLAGDNTGELFF. Here the CDR3 DNA reads TGTGCCAGCACCCCAAGGGGACTAGCGGGGGACAACACCGGGGAGCTGTTTTTT.

The genes are TRBV5-1 and TRBJ1-1; 7 positions agree with TRBD1. The V gene end was trimmed by 4 bases and the J gene end by 1 base; junction bases not matched to a gene: 7. Per germline, CDR1 SGHRS and CDR2 YFSETQ. There are 15 residues in the CDR3. CDR3 loop: CASSNRQGGNTEAFF. DNA for the CDR3: TGCGCCAGCAGCAACCGACAGGGTGGGAACACTGAAGCTTTCTTT.

The CDR3 sequence is CASSAGTESNYGYTF. CDR3 bases: TGTGCCAGCAGCGCGGGGACAGAGTCTAACTATGGCTACACCTTC. The V call is TRBV7-6, the J call TRBJ1-2, with 7 bases that match TRBD1. Looked up from germline, CDR1 is SGHVS and CDR2 is FNYEAQ. Unmatched junction bases numbered 6, after V lost 5 bases and J lost 0 bases. This CDR3 has 15 residues.

The chain has TRBV11-2 and TRBJ2-3; no clear D gene. This CDR3 is 14 amino acids long. Germline V lookup: CDR1 SGHAT, CDR2 FQNNGV. The V and J ends lost 2 bases and 0 bases respectively, with 6 bases between them. CDR3 residues: CASSLIPSTDTQYF. CDR3 nucleotide sequence: TGTGCCAGCAGCTTAATTCCGAGCACAGATACGCAGTATTTT.

This clone was detected a few times. The sample contains more than one DNA sequence encoding this CDR3. This rearrangement joins TRBV9 to TRBJ2-1, with no clear D. CDR3 length: 12 residues. Per germline, CDR1 SGDLS and CDR2 YYNGEE. The V end was cut by 2 bases, the J end by 4 bases, with 4 bases between. CDR3 DNA: TGTGCCAGCAGCGTGGGTTACAATGAGCAGTTCTTC. Translated, it gives CASSVGYNEQFF.

The rearrangement links TRBV7-9 to TRBJ1-2; D is perhaps TRBD1 (5 bases). Germline CDR1 and CDR2: SEHNR and FQNEAQ (reference sequence). This CDR3 is built from 14 residues. V dropped 0 bases and J dropped 5 bases, with 10 bases sitting between them. The CDR3 DNA is TGTGCCAGCAGCTTAGCGAGGGGAGTATATGGCTACACCTTC. Translating it yields CASSLARGVYGYTF.

This clone was counted a few times. The V and J genes are TRBV7-2 and TRBJ2-1; 8 nucleotides match TRBD2. CDR1 and CDR2 from the germline V gene are SGHTA and FQGNSA. This CDR3 is built from 13 residues. V was pared by 1 base and J by 9 bases, with 2 bases of the junction left unmatched. CDR3 region: CASSLGTSREQFF. In DNA form, the CDR3 reads TGTGCCAGCAGCTTAGGGACTAGCCGTGAGCAGTTCTTC.

The chain joins TRBV6-4 to TRBJ1-2; a weak D match, TRBD1 (6 bases). The CDR3 sequence is 14 residues long. With 5 bases removed from V and 12 bases from J, the gap between germline ends came to 22 bases. Germline V gene data show CDR1 as MRHNA and CDR2 as SNTAGT. The CDR3 DNA reads TGTGCCAGCAGTACTACGGGGGGCGCGTACCCCCACACCTTC. Its protein is CASSTTGGAYPHTF.

The CDR3 reads CASSVGDTVDNEQFF. In DNA form, the CDR3 reads TGTGCCAGCAGCGTAGGGGATACGGTGGACAATGAGCAGTTCTTC. This chain links TRBV9 with TRBJ2-1; D ambiguous. There are 15 residues in the CDR3. Germline CDR1 is SGDLS and CDR2 is YYNGEE. V lost 0 bases and J lost 5, with 12 bases in between.

The chain links TRBV6-5 to TRBJ1-2, with 10 bases identical to TRBD1. The V gene end was trimmed by 5 bases and the J gene end by 6 bases; junction bases not matched to a gene: 9. CDR1 is MNHEY and CDR2 is SVGAGI in the germline V gene. The CDR3 is made up of 15 amino acids. The CDR3 sequence is CASSPRGTGEDGYTF. CDR3 sequence (DNA): TGTGCCAGCAGTCCCCGGGGGACAGGGGAGGATGGCTACACCTTC.

The chain is built from TRBV3-1 (or the pseudogene TRBV3-2) and TRBJ1-1; D gene ambiguous. CDR3 length equals 13 residues. Between the trimmed V and J ends, which lost 1 base and 10 bases, there was a span of 13 bases. CDR1 and CDR2 (germline): LGHDT, YNNKEL (reference sequence). CDR3 sequence (DNA): TGTGCCAGCAGCCAAGGAGTGGCGGTTGGAGCTTTCTTT. Its translation is CASSQGVAVGAFF.

The rearrangement links TRBV28 to TRBJ1-2; TRBD1 matches 7 bases. The CDR3 totals 17 residues. Germline lookup yields CDR1 MDHEN and CDR2 SYDVKM. V shed 3 bases and J 2 bases; nucleotides not matched to a gene: 12. CDR3 protein: CASSFETGNIFNYGYTF. CDR3 coding DNA: TGTGCCAGCAGTTTCGAGACAGGGAACATCTTCAACTATGGCTACACCTTC.

The table lists this clone with a count of one. This rearrangement joins TRBV23-1 to TRBJ1-5; D is ambiguous. TRBV23-1 is noted as an ORF with a role that remains uncertain. V lost 7 bases and J lost 3, with 25 bases in between. This CDR3 spans 18 amino acids. CDR3 nucleotides: TGCGCCAGCACACCATGGAGGGCCTTCTCCTCTTTCAATCAGCCCCAGCATTTT. Protein sequence: CASTPWRAFSSFNQPQHF.

The rearrangement links TRBV2 to TRBJ1-5, with D possibly being TRBD1 (6 bases). V was trimmed by 6 bases and J by 5 bases, leaving 14 bases between them. CDR1 and CDR2 (germline): SNHLY, FYNNEI. The length of the CDR3 is 14 residues. CDR3 sequence (DNA): TGTGCCAGCAGCCCTCTAGGGGGTGATCAGCCCCAGCATTTT. Translating gives CASSPLGGDQPQHF.

The rearrangement uses TRBV5-1 and TRBJ2-7; D is undetermined. V lost 0 bases and J lost 3, with 7 bases in between. Germline values: CDR1 SGHRS, CDR2 YFSETQ. This CDR3 is 13 amino acids long. DNA of the CDR3: TGCGCCAGCAGCTTGGCACAGCACTACGAGCAGTACTTC. Translation: CASSLAQHYEQYF.